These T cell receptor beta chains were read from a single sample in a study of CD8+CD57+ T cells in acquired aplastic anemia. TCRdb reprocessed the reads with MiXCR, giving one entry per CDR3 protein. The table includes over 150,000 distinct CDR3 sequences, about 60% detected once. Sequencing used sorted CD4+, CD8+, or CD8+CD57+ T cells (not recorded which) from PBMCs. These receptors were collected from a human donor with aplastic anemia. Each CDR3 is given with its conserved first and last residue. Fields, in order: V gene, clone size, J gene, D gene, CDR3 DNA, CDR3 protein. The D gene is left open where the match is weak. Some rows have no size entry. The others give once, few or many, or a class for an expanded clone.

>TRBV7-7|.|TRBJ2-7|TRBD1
TGTGCTAGCAGCCCTCTCCGGGACAGGGGCCCCCACGAGCAGTACTTC
CASSPLRDRGPHEQYF
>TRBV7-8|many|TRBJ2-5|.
TGTGCCTCGGAGGGGAGAGACAGGGCGGGTGAGACCCAGTACTTC
CASEGRDRAGETQYF
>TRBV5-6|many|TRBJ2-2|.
TGTGCCAGTACAATGACAGAGAACACCGGGGAGCTGTTTTTT
CASTMTENTGELFF
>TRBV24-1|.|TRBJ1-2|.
TGTGCCACCAGTGATACTCGAACAGGGAACTATGGCTACACCTTC
CATSDTRTGNYGYTF
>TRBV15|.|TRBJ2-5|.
TGTGCCACCAGCAGAGCATGGAGTTCCCAAGAGACCCAGTACTTC
CATSRAWSSQETQYF
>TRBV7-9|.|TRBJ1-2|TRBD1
TGTGCCAGCAGCGTGACAGGGGGCGGCTATGGCTACACCTTC
CASSVTGGGYGYTF
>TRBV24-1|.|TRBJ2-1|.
TGTGCCACCAGTGATTTGGGCATTAAGTTCTTC
CATSDLGIKFF
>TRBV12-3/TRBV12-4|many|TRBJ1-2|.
TGTGCCAGCAGTTTCGGGGCCTCAAGCATCTATGGCTACACCTTC
CASSFGASSIYGYTF
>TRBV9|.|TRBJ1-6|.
TGTGCCAGCAGCGTAGAATCGGGGGGCAGTTCGCCCCTCCACTTT
CASSVESGGSSPLHF
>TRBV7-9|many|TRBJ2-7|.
TGTGCCAGCAGCTCTCAGGCAGTCGGCTACGAGCAGTACTTC
CASSSQAVGYEQYF
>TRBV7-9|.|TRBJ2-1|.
TGTGCCAGCAGGCCTGAGACCTACAATGAGCAGTTCTTC
CASRPETYNEQFF
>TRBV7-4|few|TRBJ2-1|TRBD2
TGTGCCAGCAGTTTGGGACTAGCGGGAGGTGAGCAGTTCTTC
CASSLGLAGGEQFF
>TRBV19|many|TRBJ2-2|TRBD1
TGTGCCAGTAGTATTGAACAGGGGGCAAACACCGGGGAGCTGTTTTTT
CASSIEQGANTGELFF
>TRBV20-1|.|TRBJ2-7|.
TGCAGGGGGGAACAGGGACTCTACGAGCAGTACTTC
CRGEQGLYEQYF
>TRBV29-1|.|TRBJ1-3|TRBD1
TGCAGCGTGGGGACAGTTCTCTCTGGAAACACCATATATTTT
CSVGTVLSGNTIYF
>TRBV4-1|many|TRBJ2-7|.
TGCGCCAGCAGCCAGGAGGGGGTTATAAACGAGCAGTACTTC
CASSQEGVINEQYF
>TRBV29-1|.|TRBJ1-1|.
TGCAGCGTGGACGAAACCCTTTCCACTGAAGCTTTCTTT
CSVDETLSTEAFF
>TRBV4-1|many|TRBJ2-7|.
TGCGCCAGCAGCCAAGGCAGGGACGGCTACTACGAGCAGTACTTC
CASSQGRDGYYEQYF
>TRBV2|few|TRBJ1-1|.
TGTGCCAGCAGCGCTGCCTTGGGGGCAGAAGCTTTCTTT
CASSAALGAEAFF
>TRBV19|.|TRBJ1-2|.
TGTGCCAGTAGCCTCTACAGGAAAGGGCCTTATGGCTACACCTTC
CASSLYRKGPYGYTF
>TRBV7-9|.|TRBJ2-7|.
TGTGCCAGCAGCTTACGGCGGGGAGGAGACGAGCAGTACTTC
CASSLRRGGDEQYF
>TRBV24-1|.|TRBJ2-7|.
TGTGCCACCAGTAGGGACGGCCCTAGGGTAAACGAGCAGTACTTC
CATSRDGPRVNEQYF
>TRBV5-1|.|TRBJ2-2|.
TGCGCCAGCAGCTTTATACAGTCTAGAGTTTCCGGGGAGCTGTTTTTT
CASSFIQSRVSGELFF
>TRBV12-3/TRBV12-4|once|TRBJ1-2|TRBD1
TGTGCCAGCATCTCGGGACAGGCTAACTATGGCTACACCTTC
CASISGQANYGYTF
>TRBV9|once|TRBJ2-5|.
TGTGCCAGCAGCGTCGGACAAGAAGAGACCCAGTACTTC
CASSVGQEETQYF